These T cell receptor beta chains were read from a single sample in a study of T cells in Graves' hyperthyroidism and ophthalmopathy. One entry per CDR3 protein, called by TCRdb with MiXCR from the multiplex PCR reads. The sample has approximately 590,000 distinct CDR3 sequences, less than 20% seen once. Sample: blood. These receptors all come from a woman aged 30 to 39 with Graves' hyperthyroidism. The CDR3 runs from the conserved cysteine through the conserved F or W. Fields, in order: clone size, D gene, CDR3 length, J gene, V gene, CDR3 protein, CDR3 DNA. D genes are given only for firm matches. Clone size is shown for a subset of rows, as once, few, many or a class of expanded clone.

>.|.|15|TRBJ2-1|TRBV24-1
CATTISYIRLNEQFF
TGTGCCACCACGATAAGCTATATACGACTCAATGAGCAGTTCTTC
>many|TRBD2|15|TRBJ2-7|TRBV6-2/TRBV6-3
CASSPSGRGDVEQYF
TGTGCCAGCAGCCCTAGCGGGAGGGGCGACGTTGAGCAGTACTTC
>.|TRBD2|14|TRBJ2-1|TRBV12-3/TRBV12-4
CASSSREDDNEQFF
TGTGCCAGCAGTTCGCGGGAGGACGACAATGAGCAGTTCTTC
>.|.|13|TRBJ2-7|TRBV10-2
CASSDAGGGEQYF
TGCGCCAGCAGTGACGCAGGGGGAGGCGAGCAGTACTTC
>few|TRBD1|12|TRBJ1-6|TRBV20-1
CSASDRDSPLHF
TGCAGTGCCTCCGACAGGGATTCACCCCTCCACTTT
>many|.|15|TRBJ2-5|TRBV11-2
CASSLLGGLGETQYF
TGTGCCAGCAGCTTATTGGGGGGCCTTGGAGAGACCCAGTACTTC
>many|.|14|TRBJ1-5|TRBV11-2
CASSLGQVGQPQHF
TGTGCCAGCAGCTTAGGACAGGTTGGACAGCCCCAGCATTTT
>many|TRBD2|13|TRBJ2-3|TRBV28
CASAGGLPDTQYF
TGTGCCAGCGCGGGGGGTCTGCCGGATACGCAGTATTTT
>.|.|15|TRBJ2-7|TRBV10-3
CAISELGMGVYEQYF
TGTGCCATCAGTGAATTGGGGATGGGAGTCTACGAGCAGTACTTC
>.|TRBD1|14|TRBJ2-7|TRBV2
CASKMTGGSYEQYF
TGTGCCAGCAAAATGACAGGGGGCTCCTACGAGCAGTACTTC
>.|.|15|TRBJ2-3|TRBV20-1
CSAKKTGVSTDTQYF
TGCAGTGCTAAGAAAACCGGGGTCAGCACAGATACGCAGTATTTT
>.|TRBD2|16|TRBJ2-7|TRBV28
CASSYPQLAGGFEQYF
TGTGCCAGCAGTTACCCCCAACTAGCGGGAGGGTTTGAGCAGTACTTC
>.|.|11|TRBJ1-1|TRBV19
CASSIYGEAFF
TGTGCCAGTAGTATATACGGTGAAGCTTTCTTT
>many|.|16|TRBJ2-6|TRBV12-3/TRBV12-4
CASRELLATGANVLTF
TGTGCCAGCAGGGAGTTGTTGGCAACTGGGGCCAACGTCCTGACTTTC
>.|.|14|TRBJ2-4|TRBV19
CASSIRNRANIQYF
TGTGCCAGTAGTATCCGAAACAGGGCGAACATTCAGTACTTC
>few|TRBD2|15|TRBJ2-7|TRBV4-2
CASSHPAGDNYEQYF
TGTGCCAGCAGCCACCCAGCGGGAGATAACTACGAGCAGTACTTC
>.|.|16|TRBJ2-5|TRBV20-1
CSAASGQGGFLETQYF
.
>.|TRBD1|14|TRBJ2-7|TRBV27
CASSLGTGLYEQYF
TGTGCCAGCAGTTTGGGGACAGGGCTTTACGAGCAGTACTTC
>.|.|12|TRBJ1-4|TRBV20-1
CSASATNGKLFF
TGCAGTGCTAGTGCAACTAATGGAAAACTGTTTTTT
>many|TRBD2|15|TRBJ2-7|TRBV6-6
CASSYAGTSGREQYF
TGTGCCAGCAGTTACGCCGGGACTAGCGGTCGCGAGCAGTACTTC
>many|.|16|TRBJ2-1|TRBV11-2
CASSLDKALVGYEQFF
TGTGCCAGCAGCTTAGATAAAGCCCTGGTCGGCTATGAGCAGTTCTTC
>.|TRBD1|16|TRBJ1-2|TRBV4-1
CASSQEKNRGPYGYTF
TGCGCCAGCAGCCAAGAAAAAAACAGGGGACCCTATGGCTACACCTTC
>few|TRBD2|16|TRBJ2-1|TRBV29-1
CSAGTSRNPSYNEQFF
TGCAGCGCTGGGACTAGTAGAAACCCCTCTTACAATGAGCAGTTCTTC
>few|.|11|TRBJ1-1|TRBV10-3
CATRENTEAFF
TGTGCCACCCGGGAGAACACTGAAGCTTTCTTT
>.|.|18|TRBJ2-5|TRBV13
CASSLGAGGQGLKETQYF
TGTGCCAGCAGCTTGGGAGCGGGGGGACAGGGCTTAAAAGAGACCCAGTACTTC
>.|.|19|TRBJ2-1|TRBV6-1
CASRPIPPTVGGSYNEQFF
TGTGCCAGCAGGCCTATACCCCCTACGGTGGGAGGTTCCTACAATGAGCAGTTCTTC
>many|.|13|TRBJ2-1|TRBV7-2
CASSSKRGSEQFF
TGTGCCAGCAGCTCAAAAAGGGGTTCTGAGCAGTTCTTC
>.|.|16|TRBJ2-1|TRBV4-1
CASSQGSGAVGNEQFF
TGCGCCAGCAGCCAAGGATCAGGGGCGGTGGGGAATGAGCAGTTCTTC
>many|.|12|TRBJ2-3|TRBV20-1
CSVSQSTDTQYF
TGCAGCGTCTCCCAGAGCACAGATACGCAGTATTTT
>many|TRBD1|14|TRBJ1-1|TRBV9
CASSAGTENTEAFF
TGTGCCAGCAGCGCCGGGACAGAGAACACTGAAGCTTTCTTT
>few|.|12|TRBJ2-7|TRBV6-1
CASIGGSSEQYF
TGTGCCAGCATTGGGGGGAGCTCCGAGCAGTACTTC
>many|.|14|TRBJ2-3|TRBV20-1
CSARRPRALDTQYF
TGCAGTGCTAGACGCCCCCGGGCCTTGGATACGCAGTATTTT
>many|.|16|TRBJ2-7|TRBV4-1
CASSQESQGFRDEQYF
TGCGCCAGCAGCCAAGAAAGCCAGGGGTTTAGAGACGAGCAGTACTTC
>many|TRBD2|15|TRBJ2-7|TRBV3-1
CASSSSGRPTYEQYF
TGTGCCAGCAGCTCTAGCGGGAGGCCCACCTACGAGCAGTACTTC
>few|.|13|TRBJ2-5|TRBV13
CASTGGQRETQYF
TGTGCCAGCACCGGGGGACAGAGAGAGACCCAGTACTTC
>.|.|15|TRBJ2-2|TRBV27
CASSLLVANTGELFF
TGTGCCAGCAGTCTCCTCGTCGCGAACACCGGGGAGCTGTTTTTT
>many|.|12|TRBJ2-5|TRBV20-1
CSAETGRETQYF
TGCAGTGCCGAGACAGGAAGGGAGACCCAGTACTTC
>many|TRBD1|15|TRBJ1-6|TRBV2
CASSERGLGISPLHF
TGTGCCAGCAGTGAAAGGGGGCTTGGTATTTCACCCCTCCACTTT
>many|.|12|TRBJ1-1|TRBV12-3/TRBV12-4
CASSFRRAEAFF
TGTGCCAGCAGTTTTCGGAGGGCTGAAGCTTTCTTT
>many|.|14|TRBJ1-5|TRBV27
CASSLRGLGQPQHF
TGTGCCAGCAGTTTAAGGGGTCTCGGTCAGCCCCAGCATTTT
>few|TRBD1|13|TRBJ2-7|TRBV18
CASSGDRDHEQYF
TGTGCCAGCTCAGGAGACAGGGACCACGAGCAGTACTTC
>few|.|16|TRBJ2-6|TRBV7-9
CASSLVTGSGANVLTF
TGTGCCAGCAGCTTAGTAACAGGGTCGGGGGCCAACGTCCTGACTTTC